The source of this TCR beta chain is a study of multiple sclerosis patients with progressive multifocal leukoencephalopathy (dated by TCRdb to about 2019). Regarding the study in general: Peripheral T and B cells were examined in MS patients who developed PML (4 under natalizumab, 1 after alemtuzumab) and in treated patients who did not develop PML. Two patients on natalizumab who later developed PML were tracked over time from before therapy, through 6 and 12 months, up to PML onset. The goal of the study was to detect any JC virus-specific or public T-cell expansions that arose at the time of PML onset. Broad study findings and their caveats: Because the cohort was small and descriptive, it remained unclear whether the findings reflect JC virus infection or general immunocompromise. TRB clones above 0.5% frequency appeared only in PML patients, but expanded clones at PML onset were already present before and during natalizumab therapy. When PML developed, no shared TRBV or TRBJ gene usage and no preferred TRBV-TRBJ pairings were found. Less diverse TRB repertoires in most PML patients were suggested by lower normalized Shannon entropy, whereas values near 1 were observed in the natalizumab-treated controls. Analysis was restricted to peripheral blood, although for natalizumab-associated PML, cerebrospinal fluid or brain lymphocytes might be more informative.

On this clone itself: Its binding antigen is unknown. Within one base of it there is no much larger clone, and no base qualities were kept.

Using the immunoSEQ two-step multiplex PCR at survey-level depth, TRB CDR3 regions were amplified from genomic DNA. Synthetic inline TR CDR3 controls covering all V-J pairings were spiked into each PCR to estimate template counts and remove amplification bias. Reads were processed so that amplification and sequencing bias were reduced, and quantification was performed against synthetic TR CDR3 analogs. Concerning the study's data processing: Raw data were processed in ImmunoSEQ Analyzer, with out-of-frame sequences and CDR3s containing stop codons removed, and gene names were assigned according to IMGT nomenclature. Normalized Shannon entropy, defined as 1 minus Pielou's evenness, was used to summarize repertoire diversity. Two TRB sequences were counted as identical only if the two sequences had the same V gene, J gene and CDR3. Public PML clonotypes were CDR3s shared by two or more PML-onset samples but absent earlier, in controls, and in public databases. CDR3 amino acid composition by position was analyzed with Skylign using the observed count method. TCRdb holds this immuneACCESS table with in-frame rearrangements only. Some clones are missing; in checked studies, unresolved V genes explain under half, and the rest has no known cause. From that table come the V and J calls and clone size; the DNA was used to work out D and trimming. This sample lists approximately 31,000 clones; roughly 87% were detected once. The ten largest make up roughly 3.2% of the sample.

The time point label of this sample denotes: time of PML onset. This sample's treatment or condition label indicates: on natalizumab therapy at sampling. PML was diagnosed from clinical and MRI findings and confirmed by detection of JC virus DNA in cerebrospinal fluid. Among the natalizumab-treated patients, PML showed up after anywhere between roughly 15 and 60 months of natalizumab therapy. Interferon beta had previously been received by all listed patients, and all PML patients were female. T3 blood samples were collected at the time of PML onset. Isolation of peripheral blood mononuclear cells was performed by Ficoll-Hypaque density gradient centrifugation. In the germline V gene, CDR1 corresponds to SGHTA and CDR2 to FQGNSA. The junction shows trimming of 5 bases on V and 0 bases on J, and the gene matches do not reach 8 bases of it. The CDR3, from cysteine to phenylalanine, totals 16 residues. Only CDR3 DNA is held: 48 bases, read in frame from base 1.

The V gene is TRBV7-2 and the J gene is TRBJ2-7, with 9 junctional bases fitting TRBD2. The starting material was PBMCs, obtained from a patient treated with natalizumab. The source of this sequence is a human donor with progressive multifocal leukoencephalopathy. CDR3 loop: CASSPRLAEPSYEQYF. The nucleotides are TGTGCCAGCAGCCCGAGACTAGCGGAGCCCTCCTACGAGCAGTACTTC.